Listed below are T cell receptor beta chains from one sample, sequenced in a study of cytomegalovirus exposure and HLA in healthy donors. Using immunoSEQ multiplex PCR, the repertoire was profiled, and TCRdb retains in-frame clones only, with some absent. The listing records 130,000 or so clones. Input material: PBMCs. The receptors were gathered from a man aged 18 to 30 in good health and CMV-seronegative. CDR3s include the opening cysteine and the closing phenylalanine or tryptophan. The order of the fields is J gene, D gene, CDR3 length, V gene, CDR3 protein. A D gene is named only where the DNA matches it firmly.

J: TRBJ2-2; D: -; length: 15; V: TRBV30; CDR3: CACGGEVSNTGELFF
J: TRBJ2-6; D: TRBD1; length: 15; V: TRBV5-1; CDR3: CASSDRVSGANVLTF
J: TRBJ1-1; D: TRBD1; length: 14; V: TRBV6-1; CDR3: CASRTGGADTEAFF
J: TRBJ2-1; D: TRBD2; length: 18; V: TRBV4-3; CDR3: CASSQGVGILAGDNEQFF
J: TRBJ2-5; D: TRBD1; length: 14; V: TRBV5-4; CDR3: CASSSKTGQRQQYF
J: TRBJ2-2; D: -; length: 15; V: TRBV5-1; CDR3: CASSITGRGTGELFF
J: TRBJ1-1; D: -; length: 14; V: TRBV7-2; CDR3: CASSPRPRNTEAFF
J: TRBJ2-7; D: TRBD1; length: 13; V: TRBV28; CDR3: CASRGQGTGEQYF
J: TRBJ2-3; D: TRBD1; length: 15; V: TRBV19; CDR3: CASSSRQGTTDTQYF
J: TRBJ1-1; D: -; length: 16; V: TRBV11-2; CDR3: CASSPGPGNMNTEAFF
J: TRBJ2-7; D: -; length: 13; V: TRBV7-2; CDR3: CASSLKAGYEQYF
J: TRBJ2-7; D: TRBD1; length: 15; V: TRBV10-3; CDR3: CAISEGGQGAYEQYF
J: TRBJ2-7; D: TRBD1; length: 16; V: TRBV7-2; CDR3: CASSDAGGTGLGEQYF
J: TRBJ2-6; D: -; length: 15; V: TRBV6-4; CDR3: CASRAEGSGANVLTF
J: TRBJ1-1; D: -; length: 13; V: TRBV18; CDR3: CASTFSSNTEAFF
J: TRBJ2-1; D: -; length: 14; V: TRBV28; CDR3: CASTETASYNEQFF
J: TRBJ2-5; D: TRBD2; length: 15; V: TRBV10-3; CDR3: CAISEWGLAPETQYF
J: TRBJ1-5; D: -; length: 15; V: TRBV27; CDR3: CASSFGGGNNQPQHF
J: TRBJ1-2; D: -; length: 15; V: TRBV9; CDR3: CASSPAGEIHYGYTF
J: TRBJ2-7; D: -; length: 13; V: TRBV10-3; CDR3: CAIKARDNGEQYF
J: TRBJ1-5; D: TRBD1; length: 15; V: TRBV7-9; CDR3: CASSLGTGGVQPQHF
J: TRBJ1-5; D: -; length: 13; V: TRBV9; CDR3: CASSVGGSQPQHF
J: TRBJ2-5; D: -; length: 18; V: TRBV5-1; CDR3: CASSLVSVRERIKETQYF
J: TRBJ2-6; D: -; length: 18; V: TRBV25-1; CDR3: CASSVQGLGSSGANVLTF
J: TRBJ2-7; D: -; length: 13; V: TRBV10-3; CDR3: CAISESRAYEQYF
J: TRBJ2-7; D: TRBD1; length: 15; V: TRBV7-3; CDR3: CASSLGTGATYEQYF
J: TRBJ1-2; D: -; length: 14; V: TRBV6-5; CDR3: CASSYAGEGYGYTF
J: TRBJ1-1; D: TRBD1; length: 15; V: TRBV25-1; CDR3: CASSELTGWYTEAFF
J: TRBJ1-2; D: TRBD1; length: 16; V: TRBV28; CDR3: CASSSGGGQGSDGYTF
J: TRBJ1-1; D: -; length: 13; V: TRBV6-5; CDR3: CASTSINGLRAFF
J: TRBJ2-7; D: TRBD1; length: 14; V: TRBV7-8; CDR3: CASSPRDRGYEQYF
J: TRBJ1-3; D: TRBD1; length: 16; V: TRBV9; CDR3: CASSGRTGDSGNTIYF
J: TRBJ1-2; D: TRBD1; length: 14; V: TRBV13; CDR3: CASSLLTGGIGYTF
J: TRBJ2-5; D: -; length: 12; V: TRBV7-9; CDR3: CASSPPSETQYF
J: TRBJ2-7; D: -; length: 13; V: TRBV7-8; CDR3: CASSLVGGDEQYF
J: TRBJ2-1; D: TRBD2; length: 15; V: TRBV29-1; CDR3: CSVPPSGGFHNEQFF
J: TRBJ2-3; D: TRBD2; length: 15; V: TRBV10-3; CDR3: CAIREGRGGTDTQYF
J: TRBJ1-6; D: -; length: 13; V: TRBV10-3; CDR3: CAISGQNNSPLHF
J: TRBJ1-2; D: -; length: 13; V: TRBV6-5; CDR3: CASTLDLNYGYTF
J: TRBJ2-2; D: -; length: 16; V: TRBV7-2; CDR3: CASSSEPGRHTGELFF
J: TRBJ2-5; D: TRBD2; length: 13; V: TRBV7-2; CDR3: CASSLVRGETQYF
J: TRBJ2-7; D: -; length: 15; V: TRBV5-1; CDR3: CASRETGVPTYEQYF
J: TRBJ1-5; D: -; length: 15; V: TRBV7-2; CDR3: CASSLASGYNQPQHF
J: TRBJ1-4; D: TRBD1; length: 13; V: TRBV5-1; CDR3: CASRQGADEKLFF
J: TRBJ1-3; D: TRBD1; length: 15; V: TRBV10-3; CDR3: CAIRGGRGMENTIYF
J: TRBJ2-3; D: -; length: 12; V: TRBV11-2; CDR3: CASSYRVDTQYF
J: TRBJ2-3; D: TRBD2; length: 15; V: TRBV7-3; CDR3: CASSSPGLAIDTQYF
J: TRBJ2-7; D: -; length: 14; V: TRBV7-9; CDR3: CASSPKEVHYEQYF
J: TRBJ2-1; D: TRBD2; length: 15; V: TRBV6-1; CDR3: CASIPGGTSSSEQFF
J: TRBJ2-7; D: -; length: 15; V: TRBV4-2; CDR3: CASSQDHGRVVAQYF
J: TRBJ2-7; D: -; length: 15; V: TRBV6-5; CDR3: CASSLGSGLGYEQYF
J: TRBJ2-1; D: -; length: 12; V: TRBV28; CDR3: CASRTSYNEQFF
J: TRBJ2-7; D: -; length: 14; V: TRBV10-3; CDR3: CAISPEAIRDEQYF
J: TRBJ2-3; D: -; length: 14; V: TRBV2; CDR3: CASVRTFLRDTQYF
J: TRBJ2-5; D: TRBD2; length: 14; V: TRBV10-3; CDR3: CAINPGLAVETQYF
J: TRBJ2-7; D: -; length: 13; V: TRBV29-1; CDR3: CSVGAGRSYEQYF
J: TRBJ2-3; D: TRBD2; length: 17; V: TRBV9; CDR3: CASSVGLAGTSTDTQYF
J: TRBJ1-2; D: -; length: 15; V: TRBV27; CDR3: CASSLRTSEDYGYTF